This entry features one TCR beta chain sequence. CDR3 length equals 14 residues. V lost 5 bases and J 2 bases, leaving 7 bases between the germline ends. Germline V gene sequence: CDR1 SGHAT, CDR2 FQNNGV. The sample is drawn from a study of OX40 agonist ivuxolimab in advanced cancers. Background on the study: The study enrolled dose-escalation patients with hepatocellular carcinoma, melanoma, renal cell or head and neck cancer.

Clones were sequenced by immunoSEQ multiplex PCR, and TCRdb holds only the in-frame ones, with some missing. The sample has fewer than 95,000 clones; 75% to 95% are singletons. The specimen comprised CD4+ or CD8+ T cells sorted from blood, sampled in a trial of the OX40 agonist ivuxolimab. The V and J genes are TRBV11-2 and TRBJ2-6; D is uncertain. The clonotype originates from an adult with an advanced solid tumor such as melanoma, head and neck, liver or kidney cancer. The CDR3 reads CASSAEPGANVLTF. Written as DNA, the CDR3 is TGTGCCAGCAGCGCCGAACCTGGGGCCAACGTCCTGACTTTC.